The TCR beta chain under discussion was sequenced for a study of T cells in Graves' hyperthyroidism and ophthalmopathy. There are 14 residues in the CDR3. J was trimmed by 3 bases and V by 7 bases; bases with no gene match: 6. Amplification of TCR beta CDR3 regions was performed using RNA transcripts as template. The study used the HTBI primer set for a first-round RT-PCR of the TCR CDR3. TCRdb reprocessed the multiplex PCR reads via MiXCR and lists one record per CDR3 protein. The table lists 300,000 to 450,000 distinct CDR3 sequences, roughly 13% of them singletons, with less than 25% in the top ten. This clonotype was recorded at least ten times.

Input material: blood. This chain uses TRBV12-3 or TRBV12-4 with TRBJ1-1; 9 nucleotides match TRBD1. This clonotype was sampled from a man aged 25-45 years with Graves' hyperthyroidism that later progressed to Graves' ophthalmopathy. DNA for the CDR3: TGTGCCAGCACCTCGGGACAGGGTTACACTGAAGCTTTCTTT. The encoded protein is CASTSGQGYTEAFF.